What follows is one T cell receptor (beta chain) and its context. Its antigen is undetermined. The data are from a study of CD8 T cells in Susac syndrome. Random hexamers were used to reverse transcribe the RNA input (roughly 0.5 to 1 ug). An immunoSEQ multiplex PCR amplified TCR beta CDR3 over 54 Vbeta and 13 Jbeta. A single record per CDR3 protein comes from TCRdb applying MiXCR to the immunoSEQ multiplex PCR reads. The sample shows about 180,000 distinct CDR3 sequences, around 94% of them seen only once. While CD8+ and CD4+ T cells were isolated negatively, TEMRA cells were enriched by FACS. CDR1 is SGDLS, CDR2 YYNGEE, per germline. This CDR3 is 12 amino acids long. Deletions cut 1 base from V and 6 bases from J, with 4 bases between. Points from the study as a whole: It was acknowledged in the study that its TCR sequencing and HLA analysis involved a relatively small number of individuals.

Sequences were obtained from CD4+ T cells from PBMCs. The receptor was derived from a human donor with Susac syndrome. The chain joins TRBV9 to TRBJ2-2; the D is unclear. CDR3 nucleotides: TGTGCCAGCAGCGTATATTCCGGGGAGCTGTTTTTT. This codes for CASSVYSGELFF.